What follows are 6 T cell receptor beta chains derived from one specimen sequenced in a study of blood T cell repertoires in COVID-19. This table comes from immunoSEQ multiplex PCR, and its TCRdb copy is limited to in-frame clones, with some not included. The sample has around 400,000 clones, approximately 87% seen once; the top ten hold 2.3%. Sequencing used peripheral blood. These receptor sequences come from a woman in her sixties or seventies with COVID-19, enrolled during active disease.

This clone was counted once. The CDR3 nucleotides are TGTGCCAGTAGTGTCTATGGCCAGGGGAGCTCCTACGAGCAGTACTTC. Protein product: CASSVYGQGSSYEQYF. The rearrangement joins TRBV19 to TRBJ2-7; D is perhaps TRBD1 (6 bases). V was trimmed by 5 bases and J by 0 bases, leaving 17 bases between them. Germline CDR1 and CDR2: LNHDA and SQIVND (reference sequence). The CDR3 extends over 16 amino acids.

The rearrangement uses TRBV28 and TRBJ2-7, with 9 nucleotides matching TRBD1. Per germline, CDR1 MDHEN and CDR2 SYDVKM. The trim removed 7 bases at V and 1 base at J, leaving 2 bases unmatched. The CDR3 covers 13 residues. The CDR3 DNA reads TGTGCCAGCAACAGGGGGCTATCCTACGAGCAGTACTTC. Encoded protein: CASNRGLSYEQYF.

The chain is built from TRBV7-2 and TRBJ1-1; D ambiguous. The V gene lost 0 bases and the J gene lost 4 bases, with 18 bases spanning the gap. Germline CDR1 is SGHTA and CDR2 is FQGNSA. The CDR3 covers 17 residues. DNA of the CDR3: TGTGCCAGCAGCTTAGCCGCGACCGGGGTGTTCGGCACTGAAGCTTTCTTT. Its protein product is CASSLAATGVFGTEAFF.

This chain joins TRBV27 and TRBJ1-4, with 7 bases identical to TRBD1. V dropped 3 bases and J dropped 4; count of bases not matched to a gene: 2. The CDR3 has 14 residues. Germline V gives CDR1 MNHEY, CDR2 SMNVEV (reference sequence). In DNA, the CDR3 is TGTGCCAGCAGTTTGGGACAGTTTAATGAAAAACTGTTTTTT. Residues: CASSLGQFNEKLFF.

V and J are TRBV7-9 and TRBJ1-4, with D unclear. The V and J ends lost 2 bases and 7 bases respectively, with 11 bases between them. Germline V gives CDR1 SEHNR, CDR2 FQNEAQ (reference sequence). The CDR3 has 14 residues. The CDR3 coding sequence is TGTGCCAGCAGCTTATTAGACGGGAGTGAAAAACTGTTTTTT. It encodes CASSLLDGSEKLFF.

This chain connects TRBV7-9 to TRBJ1-6; D is ambiguous. Germline CDR1 and CDR2: SEHNR and FQNEAQ (reference sequence). There are 16 residues in the CDR3. The V end lost 5 bases, the J end lost 7 bases, and 18 bases lay between the germline ends. CDR3 sequence reads: CASSPIGGPRNSPLHF. DNA of the CDR3: TGTGCCAGCAGCCCCATCGGCGGGCCGCGAAATTCACCCCTCCACTTT.